Listed below are T cell receptor beta chains from one sample, sequenced in a study of T cells in Graves' hyperthyroidism and ophthalmopathy. TCRdb re-called the multiplex PCR reads with MiXCR, one entry per CDR3 protein. The profile covers 250,000 to 300,000 distinct CDR3 sequences, with about 13% appearing a single time and less than 8% taken by the ten largest. Source material: blood. The receptors were gathered from a woman in her forties with Graves' hyperthyroidism. Each CDR3 is given with its conserved first and last residue. D genes are given only for firm matches. Clone size, where shown, is once, few, many, or a class for clones that have expanded.

V,J,D,size,CDR3,DNA
TRBV25-1,TRBJ1-5,.,.,CASSDSGQVQPQHF,TGTGCCAGCAGTGATTCCGGGCAGGTTCAGCCCCAGCATTTT
TRBV5-1,TRBJ2-3,TRBD1,.,CASSQQGTRTDTQYF,TGCGCCAGCAGCCAACAGGGGACCCGCACAGATACGCAGTATTTT
TRBV29-1,TRBJ2-1,.,.,CSVESPTSYNEQFF,TGCAGCGTTGAATCCCCTACTAGCTACAATGAGCAGTTCTTC
TRBV28,TRBJ1-2,.,many,CASSPRLNYGYTF,TGTGCCAGCAGCCCCCGACTTAACTATGGCTACACCTTC
TRBV19,TRBJ1-5,TRBD1,many,CASSAGTGGNQPQHF,TGTGCCAGCAGCGCGGGGACAGGGGGAAATCAGCCCCAGCATTTT
TRBV12-3/TRBV12-4,TRBJ1-6,.,many,CASSGQGNSPLHF,TGTGCCAGCTCGGGGCAGGGTAATTCACCCCTCCACTTT
TRBV10-3,TRBJ1-2,.,many,CAISALGGNYGYTF,TGTGCCATCAGTGCCCTCGGAGGTAACTATGGCTACACCTTC
TRBV24-1,TRBJ1-2,TRBD1,many,CATSDPSTGTATSGGYTF,TGTGCCACCAGTGACCCGTCGACCGGGACAGCCACCTCTGGGGGCTACACCTTC
TRBV6-1,TRBJ1-1,.,few,CASSEFMGNTEAFF,TGTGCCAGCAGTGAATTTATGGGGAACACTGAAGCTTTCTTT
TRBV6-1,TRBJ2-2,.,medium-sized,CASGVGPGGAGELFF,TGTGCCAGCGGAGTCGGCCCCGGGGGTGCCGGGGAGCTGTTTTTT
TRBV9,TRBJ1-1,TRBD1,few,CASSAGGQGNTEAFF,TGTGCCAGCAGCGCGGGGGGACAGGGGAACACTGAAGCTTTCTTT
TRBV6-1,TRBJ1-5,.,many,CASSEMGQQPQHF,TGTGCCAGCAGTGAAATGGGACAACAGCCCCAGCATTTT
TRBV20-1,TRBJ2-1,.,many,CSARGGQDGHEQFF,TGCAGTGCTAGAGGTGGGCAGGACGGCCATGAGCAGTTCTTC
TRBV6-2/TRBV6-3,TRBJ2-4,TRBD1,.,CASRLQGATKNIQYF,TGTGCCAGCAGGCTACAGGGGGCGACCAAAAACATTCAGTACTTC
TRBV3-1,TRBJ1-6,.,few,CASSQGGGGNSPLHF,TGTGCCAGCAGCCAAGGGGGGGGAGGGAATTCACCCCTCCACTTT
TRBV3-1,TRBJ1-2,TRBD1,few,CASRRQGSYGYTF,TGTGCCAGCAGGAGACAGGGGAGCTATGGCTACACCTTC
TRBV27,TRBJ1-6,.,many,CASRPRDNMNSPLHF,TGTGCCAGCAGACCCCGGGACAACATGAATTCACCCCTCCACTTT
TRBV2,TRBJ2-7,.,many,CASSGGQPPGEQYF,TGTGCCAGCAGTGGTGGCCAGCCCCCCGGCGAGCAGTACTTC
TRBV19,TRBJ2-7,TRBD2,.,CASSTGLADGYEQYF,TGTGCCAGTAGTACGGGACTAGCGGATGGATACGAGCAGTACTTC
TRBV7-9,TRBJ1-2,.,.,CASSLSTPANYGYTF,TGTGCCAGCAGCTTAAGCACACCGGCTAACTATGGCTACACCTTC